The rows below give T cell receptor beta chains drawn from one sample of a study of blood T cell repertoires in COVID-19. Produced via immunoSEQ multiplex PCR; TCRdb's table is partial and in-frame only. The sample lists over 200,000 clones, 75% to 95% occurring once. Specimen: peripheral blood. These receptor sequences come from a person aged 18 to 30 with COVID-19, enrolled during active disease. Each CDR3 is given with its conserved first and last residue. A D gene is named only where the DNA matches it firmly. Size values are once, few and many counts, or a class for expanded clones, and some rows have none.

j_gene: TRBJ1-5
abundance: .
v_gene: TRBV10-3
d_gene: .
CDR3nt: TGTGCCATCCAGGAAGGGGGAAAGGGCAATCAGCCCCAGCATTTT
CDR3aa: CAIQEGGKGNQPQHF

j_gene: TRBJ2-7
abundance: few
v_gene: TRBV6-5
d_gene: .
CDR3nt: TGTGCCAGCAGTTACTCGGCTAGATACGAGCAGTACTTC
CDR3aa: CASSYSARYEQYF

j_gene: TRBJ2-7
abundance: .
v_gene: TRBV9
d_gene: TRBD2
CDR3nt: TGTGCCAGCAGCCCCTTGGTAGCGGGAGCCTACGAGCAGTACTTC
CDR3aa: CASSPLVAGAYEQYF

j_gene: TRBJ2-7
abundance: .
v_gene: TRBV12-3/TRBV12-4
d_gene: .
CDR3nt: TGTGCCAGCAGTTTCAACCGGGAACAGTACTTC
CDR3aa: CASSFNREQYF

j_gene: TRBJ1-2
abundance: .
v_gene: TRBV6-5
d_gene: .
CDR3nt: TGTGCCAGTACCGGTTCTGGCTATGGCTACACCTTC
CDR3aa: CASTGSGYGYTF

j_gene: TRBJ1-2
abundance: once
v_gene: TRBV27
d_gene: TRBD1
CDR3nt: TGTGCCAGCAGTCCTACAGGGGGCAACTATGGCTACACCTTC
CDR3aa: CASSPTGGNYGYTF

j_gene: TRBJ2-7
abundance: .
v_gene: TRBV19
d_gene: TRBD1
CDR3nt: TGTGCCAGTAGTATTGTCGACAGGGGATCGGGCGAGCAGTACTTC
CDR3aa: CASSIVDRGSGEQYF

j_gene: TRBJ1-2
abundance: .
v_gene: TRBV4-1
d_gene: TRBD1
CDR3nt: TGCGCCAGCAGCCATGGGACAGAGGGAAATGGCTACACCTTC
CDR3aa: CASSHGTEGNGYTF

j_gene: TRBJ2-2
abundance: few
v_gene: TRBV7-2
d_gene: .
CDR3nt: TGTGCCAGCAGCTTTGGGCAGGTGAACACCGGGGAGCTGTTTTTT
CDR3aa: CASSFGQVNTGELFF

j_gene: TRBJ2-6
abundance: .
v_gene: TRBV6-5
d_gene: .
CDR3nt: TGTGCCAGCAGTTACTCCCCCTGGGCCAACGTCCTGACTTTC
CDR3aa: CASSYSPWANVLTF

j_gene: TRBJ1-6
abundance: .
v_gene: TRBV5-1
d_gene: TRBD1
CDR3nt: TGCGCCAGCAGCTTGGAACAGGGGAGTAATTCACCCCTCCACTTT
CDR3aa: CASSLEQGSNSPLHF

j_gene: TRBJ2-3
abundance: .
v_gene: TRBV24-1
d_gene: TRBD2
CDR3nt: TGTGCCACCGCCTCAGCGGGAGGGCGGACAAGCACAGATACGCAGTATTTT
CDR3aa: CATASAGGRTSTDTQYF

j_gene: TRBJ2-5
abundance: .
v_gene: TRBV2
d_gene: TRBD1
CDR3nt: TGTGCCAGCAGCAGGGGGGTGATATCCGGGACAGGCGGTCGGGAGACCCAGTACTTC
CDR3aa: CASSRGVISGTGGRETQYF

j_gene: TRBJ2-7
abundance: .
v_gene: TRBV11-3
d_gene: .
CDR3nt: TGTGCCAGCAGCTTAGGGGCAGGCGAGCAGTACTTC
CDR3aa: CASSLGAGEQYF

j_gene: TRBJ1-2
abundance: .
v_gene: TRBV7-9
d_gene: .
CDR3nt: TGTGCCAGCAGCTTAATAGGGCCCGGGGAAAGCTACACCTTC
CDR3aa: CASSLIGPGESYTF

j_gene: TRBJ2-2
abundance: .
v_gene: TRBV25-1
d_gene: TRBD2
CDR3nt: TGTGCCAGCAGCGAAAAGGGCCTAGCGGGAGTCACCGGGGAGCTGTTTTTT
CDR3aa: CASSEKGLAGVTGELFF

j_gene: TRBJ2-7
abundance: .
v_gene: TRBV6-5
d_gene: TRBD1
CDR3nt: TGTGCCAGCATGACCGGGACAGGGGGCTACGAGCAGTACTTC
CDR3aa: CASMTGTGGYEQYF

j_gene: TRBJ2-5
abundance: .
v_gene: TRBV5-1
d_gene: TRBD2
CDR3nt: TGCGCCAGCAGCTTGTTTAGCGGGAGTGGGGAGACCCAGTACTTC
CDR3aa: CASSLFSGSGETQYF

j_gene: TRBJ2-7
abundance: .
v_gene: TRBV28
d_gene: .
CDR3nt: TGTGCCAGCAGTTTATCCAGGGTTTATGAGCAGTACTTC
CDR3aa: CASSLSRVYEQYF

j_gene: TRBJ1-3
abundance: .
v_gene: TRBV6-1
d_gene: .
CDR3nt: TGTGCCAGCAGTGAAATTCCTCCGAGCTCTGGAAACACCATATATTTT
CDR3aa: CASSEIPPSSGNTIYF

j_gene: TRBJ2-1
abundance: .
v_gene: TRBV29-1
d_gene: TRBD2
CDR3nt: TGCAGCGTTGTAGGGCTAGCGGGACCCAATGAGCAGTTCTTC
CDR3aa: CSVVGLAGPNEQFF

j_gene: TRBJ2-7
abundance: .
v_gene: TRBV6-5
d_gene: .
CDR3nt: TGTGCCAGCAGTTACGGACTTTCGCAGTACTTC
CDR3aa: CASSYGLSQYF

j_gene: TRBJ2-1
abundance: .
v_gene: TRBV5-8
d_gene: .
CDR3nt: TGTGCCAGCAGCTTAGCCCTAAGGGGGGGTGAGCAGTTCTTC
CDR3aa: CASSLALRGGEQFF

j_gene: TRBJ1-1
abundance: .
v_gene: TRBV27
d_gene: TRBD1
CDR3nt: TGTGCCAGCAGTTCCACAGGGGGCGGCACTGAAGCTTTCTTT
CDR3aa: CASSSTGGGTEAFF

j_gene: TRBJ1-2
abundance: .
v_gene: TRBV6-2/TRBV6-3
d_gene: TRBD1
CDR3nt: TGTGCCAGCAGTCTGGACAGGGGGAGCTATGGCTACACCTTC
CDR3aa: CASSLDRGSYGYTF

j_gene: TRBJ2-3
abundance: .
v_gene: TRBV9
d_gene: .
CDR3nt: TGTGCCAGCAGCGTAAGACAGGGAGGTACAGATACGCAGTATTTT
CDR3aa: CASSVRQGGTDTQYF

j_gene: TRBJ2-7
abundance: .
v_gene: TRBV4-1
d_gene: .
CDR3nt: TGCGCCAGCAGCCAAGAAAACAGACGTGAGCAGTACTTC
CDR3aa: CASSQENRREQYF

j_gene: TRBJ1-6
abundance: .
v_gene: TRBV27
d_gene: .
CDR3nt: TGTGCCAGCGCGGCGGGGCATAATTCACCCCTCCACTTT
CDR3aa: CASAAGHNSPLHF

j_gene: TRBJ2-7
abundance: .
v_gene: TRBV7-9
d_gene: .
CDR3nt: TGTGCCAGCAGCTTTCACCTTGGGGCATCTCGAGAGCAGTACTTC
CDR3aa: CASSFHLGASREQYF

j_gene: TRBJ1-2
abundance: .
v_gene: TRBV21-1
d_gene: .
CDR3nt: TGTGCCAGCAGCAAAGGTAGAGGGGAGGACTATGGCTACACCTTC
CDR3aa: CASSKGRGEDYGYTF

j_gene: TRBJ1-1
abundance: few
v_gene: TRBV9
d_gene: .
CDR3nt: TGTGCCAGCAGCGTCGAAGGGTTGGGGGCGTCTGAAGCTTTCTTT
CDR3aa: CASSVEGLGASEAFF

j_gene: TRBJ1-5
abundance: few
v_gene: TRBV7-2
d_gene: .
CDR3nt: TGTGCCAGCAGCACCCGAGGGGGTCAGCCCCAGCATTTT
CDR3aa: CASSTRGGQPQHF

j_gene: TRBJ2-3
abundance: .
v_gene: TRBV13
d_gene: TRBD1
CDR3nt: TGTGCCAGCAGCTCAGCCGGACAGGGATACACAGATACGCAGTATTTT
CDR3aa: CASSSAGQGYTDTQYF

j_gene: TRBJ1-6
abundance: .
v_gene: TRBV5-1
d_gene: .
CDR3nt: TGCGCCAGCAGCTTGGCGGGGAGGTCACCCCTCCACTTT
CDR3aa: CASSLAGRSPLHF

j_gene: TRBJ1-3
abundance: .
v_gene: TRBV4-3
d_gene: TRBD1
CDR3nt: TGCGCCAGCAGCCAAGACGACAGGGCTGGAAACACCATATATTTT
CDR3aa: CASSQDDRAGNTIYF

j_gene: TRBJ1-2
abundance: .
v_gene: TRBV9
d_gene: TRBD1
CDR3nt: TGTGCCAGCAGCGGGGGACAGCGTGGCTATGGCTACACCTTC
CDR3aa: CASSGGQRGYGYTF

j_gene: TRBJ2-7
abundance: .
v_gene: TRBV7-8
d_gene: TRBD2
CDR3nt: TGTGCCAGCAGCTTCGGGGAGGGGCGGGGGTACGAGCAGTACTTC
CDR3aa: CASSFGEGRGYEQYF

j_gene: TRBJ2-7
abundance: .
v_gene: TRBV20-1
d_gene: TRBD1
CDR3nt: TGCAGTGCTAGTTATACCGGGACAGGGGGCTACGAGCAGTACTTC
CDR3aa: CSASYTGTGGYEQYF

j_gene: TRBJ2-5
abundance: .
v_gene: TRBV23-1
d_gene: .
CDR3nt: TGCGCCAGCAGTCCCAAGCGGCGAGAGACCCAGTACTTC
CDR3aa: CASSPKRRETQYF

j_gene: TRBJ1-6
abundance: once
v_gene: TRBV9
d_gene: .
CDR3nt: TGTGCCAGCAGCGTAGTGAGCTCCTATAATTCACCCCTCCACTTT
CDR3aa: CASSVVSSYNSPLHF

j_gene: TRBJ1-2
abundance: .
v_gene: TRBV27
d_gene: .
CDR3nt: TGTGCCAGCAGTTTTTCTGGGGCAGCTAACTATGGCTACACCTTC
CDR3aa: CASSFSGAANYGYTF

j_gene: TRBJ2-1
abundance: .
v_gene: TRBV5-1
d_gene: TRBD2
CDR3nt: TGCGCCAGCAGCTTGGTGGCACTAGCGGAATACAATGAGCAGTTCTTC
CDR3aa: CASSLVALAEYNEQFF

j_gene: TRBJ2-1
abundance: .
v_gene: TRBV5-6
d_gene: TRBD2
CDR3nt: TGTGCCAGCATCCTTAGCGGGAGGGCCTACAATGAGCAGTTCTTC
CDR3aa: CASILSGRAYNEQFF

j_gene: TRBJ2-1
abundance: .
v_gene: TRBV23-1
d_gene: TRBD1
CDR3nt: TGCGCCAGCAGACGTGTGCGGGACAGGGAAAATGAGCAGTTCTTC
CDR3aa: CASRRVRDRENEQFF

j_gene: TRBJ2-2
abundance: .
v_gene: TRBV5-1
d_gene: .
CDR3nt: TGCGCCAGCAGCTTGGCTGGAGGCACCGGGGAGCTGTTTTTT
CDR3aa: CASSLAGGTGELFF

j_gene: TRBJ1-1
abundance: .
v_gene: TRBV6-1
d_gene: .
CDR3nt: TGTGCCAGCAGTGAAGGTCAGCGGGCTCGGACTGAAGCTTTCTTT
CDR3aa: CASSEGQRARTEAFF

j_gene: TRBJ2-3
abundance: .
v_gene: TRBV9
d_gene: TRBD2
CDR3nt: TGTGCCAGCAGCTCTAGCGGGAGGGCTAGCACAGATACGCAGTATTTT
CDR3aa: CASSSSGRASTDTQYF

j_gene: TRBJ2-1
abundance: .
v_gene: TRBV6-4
d_gene: .
CDR3nt: TGTGCCAGCAGTCCCAGCGGCGGTGGGAACAATGAGCAGTTCTTC
CDR3aa: CASSPSGGGNNEQFF

j_gene: TRBJ2-3
abundance: .
v_gene: TRBV7-2
d_gene: TRBD2
CDR3nt: TGTGCCAGCAGCTTAACCCGACTAGCTGGATTAGATACGCAGTATTTT
CDR3aa: CASSLTRLAGLDTQYF

j_gene: TRBJ2-1
abundance: .
v_gene: TRBV6-5
d_gene: TRBD1
CDR3nt: TGTGCCAGCAGCCTTGACAGGGCCTACTACAATGAGCAGTTCTTC
CDR3aa: CASSLDRAYYNEQFF

j_gene: TRBJ2-3
abundance: .
v_gene: TRBV7-9
d_gene: TRBD2
CDR3nt: TGTGCCAGCAGCTATAGCGGGAGGGTAGATACGCAGTATTTT
CDR3aa: CASSYSGRVDTQYF

j_gene: TRBJ2-1
abundance: .
v_gene: TRBV5-1
d_gene: TRBD2
CDR3nt: TGCGCCAGCAGCTTGGTGGCGGGAGGCACCTATTGGAGCTCCTACAATGAGCAGTTCTTC
CDR3aa: CASSLVAGGTYWSSYNEQFF

j_gene: TRBJ1-1
abundance: .
v_gene: TRBV2
d_gene: TRBD1
CDR3nt: TGTGCCAGCAGGGGGACAGTGAACACTGAAGCTTTCTTT
CDR3aa: CASRGTVNTEAFF

j_gene: TRBJ1-4
abundance: once
v_gene: TRBV19
d_gene: .
CDR3nt: TGTGCCAGTAGTATTTTTACCGGGACAAGTAATGAAAAACTGTTTTTT
CDR3aa: CASSIFTGTSNEKLFF

j_gene: TRBJ1-2
abundance: .
v_gene: TRBV30
d_gene: TRBD1
CDR3nt: TGTGCCTGGAGTAGGGACAGGGTGTCTGGTGGCTACACCTTC
CDR3aa: CAWSRDRVSGGYTF